The rows below give T cell receptor beta chains drawn from one sample of a study of T cell repertoires in cytomegalovirus infection. TCRdb analysed the reads with MiXCR anew, one entry per CDR3 protein. The data contain 350,000 to 550,000 distinct CDR3 sequences, around 32% of them singletons. Input material: PBMCs. Source of these receptors: a human donor in good health (CMV status not recorded). Some clones in this sample may be carry-over from other donors' samples. The CDR3 runs from the conserved cysteine through the conserved F or W. D genes are given only for firm matches.

d_gene: TRBD1
j_gene: TRBJ2-1
v_gene: TRBV6-1
len: 16
CDR3aa: CASSSPDRGKRNEQFF

d_gene: -
j_gene: TRBJ2-7
v_gene: TRBV7-4
len: 15
CDR3aa: CASSPLAASSYEQYF

d_gene: TRBD1
j_gene: TRBJ1-6
v_gene: TRBV12-3/TRBV12-4
len: 13
CDR3aa: CASSSTGTSPLHF

d_gene: -
j_gene: TRBJ1-2
v_gene: TRBV5-6
len: 15
CDR3aa: CASSLGDRGNYGYTF

d_gene: TRBD1
j_gene: TRBJ1-5
v_gene: TRBV18
len: 13
CDR3aa: CASSSTGDQPQHF

d_gene: -
j_gene: TRBJ1-2
v_gene: TRBV12-3/TRBV12-4
len: 14
CDR3aa: CASRPGWDVYGYTF

d_gene: -
j_gene: TRBJ1-1
v_gene: TRBV28
len: 14
CDR3aa: CASSHGTQNTEAFF

d_gene: TRBD1
j_gene: TRBJ2-7
v_gene: TRBV29-1
len: 14
CDR3aa: CSVTGTGGGYEQYF

d_gene: TRBD2
j_gene: TRBJ2-7
v_gene: TRBV20-1
len: 16
CDR3aa: CSAIGTSGALSYEQYF

d_gene: TRBD1
j_gene: TRBJ2-1
v_gene: TRBV11-2
len: 18
CDR3aa: CASSLVGTGAQAYNEQFF

d_gene: TRBD1
j_gene: TRBJ1-5
v_gene: TRBV20-1
len: 13
CDR3aa: CSATGQVPQPQHF

d_gene: -
j_gene: TRBJ2-5
v_gene: TRBV28
len: 14
CDR3aa: CASSPPPGVETQYF

d_gene: -
j_gene: TRBJ1-5
v_gene: TRBV24-1
len: 14
CDR3aa: CATRATVSNQPQHF

d_gene: -
j_gene: TRBJ1-1
v_gene: TRBV6-1
len: 12
CDR3aa: CASSPNSVEAFF

d_gene: -
j_gene: TRBJ1-1
v_gene: TRBV27
len: 13
CDR3aa: CASSPAGATEAFF

d_gene: -
j_gene: TRBJ1-3
v_gene: TRBV7-9
len: 13
CDR3aa: CASSLSGSNTIYF

d_gene: -
j_gene: TRBJ2-6
v_gene: TRBV18
len: 21
CDR3aa: CASSPISPPGGLHSGANVLTF

d_gene: -
j_gene: TRBJ1-2
v_gene: TRBV19
len: 14
CDR3aa: CASGTSDPNYGYTF